Presented here are 18 T cell receptor beta chains from one specimen sequenced in a study of cytomegalovirus exposure and HLA in healthy donors. It was with 60 Vbeta and 13 Jbeta primers that the PCR ran. The table came from immunoSEQ multiplex PCR; TCRdb's copy has only in-frame clones and leaves some out. The sample yields 65,000 to 85,000 clones, roughly a tenth seen once. The sequenced sample was PBMCs. The receptors were sampled from a man between 60 and 70 years old in good health and CMV-seropositive.

This clone was detected only a few times. CDR3 sequence reads: CASTQGARETQYF. DNA of the CDR3: TGTGCCAGCACCCAGGGGGCGCGGGAGACCCAGTACTTC. The chain couples TRBV6-5 to TRBJ2-5; 8 bases line up with TRBD1. Per germline, CDR1 MNHEY and CDR2 SVGAGI. V lost 7 bases to trimming and J lost 5 bases; unmatched junction nucleotides: 6. The CDR3 length is 13 residues.

This clone has only a few counts. This chain links TRBV28 with TRBJ1-1; 10 bases match TRBD1. CDR1 is MDHEN, CDR2 SYDVKM, per germline. J lost 6 bases, V lost 1 base, and 5 bases had no gene match. The CDR3 contains 15 residues. DNA for the CDR3: TGTGCCAGCAGTTTATTATCGGGACAGGGGCCTGAAGCTTTCTTT. It codes for CASSLLSGQGPEAFF.

This clone was picked up a small number of times. J is TRBJ2-5 and V is TRBV7-3; possibly TRBD1 for D (5 bases). Per germline, CDR1 SGHTA and CDR2 FQGTGA. The CDR3 contains 15 residues. Trimming took 2 bases from V and 2 from J, leaving 12 bases between them. This CDR3 reads CASSLGAGRQETQYF. Here the CDR3 DNA reads TGTGCCAGCAGCTTAGGGGCAGGCAGACAAGAGACCCAGTACTTC.

This clone was counted a few times. This chain connects TRBV10-3 to TRBJ2-5; 12 bases map to TRBD1. The V gene end was trimmed by 10 bases and the J gene end by 5 bases; junction bases not matched to a gene: 11. This CDR3 is 15 amino acids long. Germline V CDR1 and CDR2: ENHRY, SYGVKD. The CDR3 here is CASGRGTGGDETQYF. In nucleotides, the CDR3 is TGTGCCAGCGGACGGGGGACAGGGGGCGATGAGACCCAGTACTTC.

This clone was found a few times. The chain has TRBV6-1 and TRBJ2-1, with D possibly matching TRBD2 (5 bases). Trimming shortened V by 0 bases and J by 9 bases, and 9 bases separated the two germline ends. This CDR3 comprises 13 residues. Germline assignment: CDR1 MNHNS and CDR2 SASEGT. CDR3 protein: CASSEARGGEQFF. CDR3 DNA: TGTGCCAGCAGTGAAGCGCGAGGAGGTGAGCAGTTCTTC.

The chain joins TRBV14 to TRBJ2-3; D may be TRBD2 (6 bases). This CDR3 has 16 amino acids. Germline assignment: CDR1 SGHDN and CDR2 FVKESK. V lost 1 base, J lost 5 bases, and 16 bases lay in between. In DNA form, the CDR3 reads TGTGCCAGCAGCCAAGCCGGGACTTGGTATGAAGATACGCAGTATTTT. This translates into CASSQAGTWYEDTQYF. Based on the CDR3 plus reference TRBV14 and TRBJ2-3, the full variable domain is EAGVTQFPSHSVIEKGQTVTLRCDPISGHDNLYWYRRVMGKEIKFLLHFVKESKQDESGMPNNRFLAERTGGTYSTLKVQPAELEDSGVYFCASSQAGTWYEDTQYFGPGTRLTVL.

In its sample, this clone was seen a few times. This chain connects TRBV2 to TRBJ1-1; TRBD1 might be the D (5 bases). Germline V gene data show CDR1 as SNHLY and CDR2 as FYNNEI. The CDR3 is 14 residues long. The germline V and J ends were trimmed by 6 bases and 0 bases, with 11 bases remaining between them. DNA of the CDR3: TGTGCCAGCAGGGAACTGACAGTGAACACTGAAGCTTTCTTT. Translation gives CASRELTVNTEAFF.

This clone has just a few counts. The chain recombines TRBV6-5 with TRBJ2-1, with 11 positions matching TRBD2. With 0 bases clipped from V and 9 bases from J, the junction kept 4 bases outside the gene matches. Germline V lookup: CDR1 MNHEY, CDR2 SVGAGI. This CDR3 is built from 15 residues. The CDR3 here is CASSYSGTSGSEQFF. The CDR3 DNA follows: TGTGCCAGCAGTTACTCCGGGACTAGCGGTAGTGAGCAGTTCTTC.

The sample holds a few counts of this clone. The chain recombines TRBV30 with TRBJ2-5, with 10 positions matching TRBD1. After removal of 2 bases from V and 5 bases from J, the junction contained 2 bases not matched to a gene. The CDR3 length is 13 residues. Germline CDR1 and CDR2: GTSNPN and SVGIG (reference sequence). CDR3 DNA sequence: TGTGCCTGGAGTCCGGGACAGGGGGAGACCCAGTACTTC. Translated: CAWSPGQGETQYF.

There are a few counts of this clone. CDR3 DNA sequence: TGTGCCAGCAGGGTAGGGGGGGCGAGAGATACGCAGTATTTT. Protein sequence: CASRVGGARDTQYF. This chain links TRBV27 with TRBJ2-3; TRBD2 is a possible D gene (7 bases). In germline, CDR1 is MNHEY, CDR2 SMNVEV (reference sequence). The germline V and J ends were trimmed by 6 bases and 5 bases, with 15 bases remaining between them. The CDR3 runs to 14 residues.

The V call is TRBV10-2, the J call TRBJ2-2; the D gene is possibly TRBD2 (5 bases). The germline gives CDR1 WSHSY, CDR2 SAAADI. The CDR3 contains 16 residues. Trimming cost V 2 bases and J 3 bases, with 13 bases left between them. CDR3 DNA sequence: TGCGCCAGCAGTGAGATTTCCCCGAGGGACACCGGGGAGCTGTTTTTT. Amino acid sequence: CASSEISPRDTGELFF.

The chain is built from TRBV7-3 and TRBJ2-1; a possible D gene is TRBD1 (5 bases). The CDR3 loop spans 13 amino acids. Looked up from germline, CDR1 is SGHTA and CDR2 is FQGTGA. Between the trimmed V and J ends, which lost 2 bases and 10 bases, there was a span of 12 bases. This chain's CDR3 is CASSLGAAGEQFF. For the CDR3, the DNA is TGTGCCAGCAGCTTAGGGGCGGCAGGGGAGCAGTTCTTC.

As for this clone: Germline and junction disagree at one end, which may indicate a read error. The rearrangement joins TRBV20-1 to TRBJ2-5; D perhaps matches TRBD1 (6 bases). This CDR3 region has 11 residues. Germline V gene sequence: CDR1 DFQATT, CDR2 SNEGSKA (reference sequence). In DNA, the CDR3 is TGTAGTCCACAGGGTGCGGAGACCCAGTACTTC. Protein product: CSPQGAETQYF.

This clone was seen a handful of times. This chain connects TRBV6-5 to TRBJ2-3; a weak D match, TRBD1 (6 bases). The CDR3 runs to 13 residues. In germline, CDR1 is MNHEY, CDR2 SVGAGI. Trimming shortened V by 2 bases and J by 6 bases, and 9 bases separated the two germline ends. CDR3 coding DNA: TGTGCCAGCAGTTACAACCAGGGGGATACGCAGTATTTT. Protein: CASSYNQGDTQYF.

V is TRBV5-1 and J is TRBJ2-5, with 8 bases that match TRBD2. The CDR3 spans 14 residues. Germline V gene lookup returns CDR1 SGHRS and CDR2 YFSETQ. J was trimmed by 7 bases and V by 4 bases; bases with no gene match: 9. This CDR3 is CASSEGGLGGTQYF. The CDR3 bases are TGCGCCAGCAGCGAGGGGGGACTAGGAGGGACCCAGTACTTC.

The CDR3 region has the DNA TGTGCCAGCAGCTTGATTTCGGGTGATACGCAGTATTTT. Translating gives CASSLISGDTQYF. J is TRBJ2-3 and V is TRBV7-9; no reliable D call. The germline gives CDR1 SEHNR, CDR2 FQNEAQ (reference sequence). The CDR3 spans 13 residues. Trimming took 3 bases from V and 6 from J, leaving 10 bases between them.

The sample holds a few counts of this clone. The J gene is TRBJ2-5, the V gene TRBV6-5; TRBD2 is a possible D gene (6 bases). The J call may be mistaken, given a closer DNA end match to TRBJ2-7. Germline lookup yields CDR1 MNHEY and CDR2 SVGAGI. The CDR3 is 16 residues long. Here the CDR3 reads CASSYNGLARSYEQYF. The CDR3 DNA reads as TGTGCCAGCAGTTACAACGGCCTAGCGCGCTCCTACGAGCAGTACTTC.

This chain uses TRBV7-8 with TRBJ1-4; D not certain. The V end lost 1 base, the J end lost 0 bases, and 9 bases lay between the germline ends. In germline, CDR1 is SGHVS, CDR2 FQNEAQ. The CDR3 runs to 16 residues. CDR3 sequence (DNA): TGTGCCAGCAGCTTAGGGCGGGAGTCAACTAATGAAAAACTGTTTTTT. This encodes CASSLGRESTNEKLFF.